This T cell receptor beta chain was observed in a study of OX40 agonist ivuxolimab in advanced cancers. The assay was immunoSEQ multiplex PCR, and TCRdb's table has in-frame clones only and misses some. The sample has fewer than 85,000 clones, under 95% seen once; the top ten hold more than 0.3%. This clone was seen more than once but under ten times. CDR1 and CDR2 from the germline V gene are MNHEY and SVGAGI. V was trimmed by 2 bases and J by 0 bases, leaving 7 bases between them. The CDR3 sequence is 14 residues long. The TCR sequence derives from an adult with an advanced solid tumor such as melanoma, head and neck, liver or kidney cancer. The gene calls are TRBV6-5 and TRBJ1-1; the D is unclear. The material sequenced was CD4+ or CD8+ T cells sorted from blood, taken in a trial of the OX40 agonist ivuxolimab. CDR3: CASSYEGMNTEAFF. The CDR3 DNA follows: TGTGCCAGCAGTTACGAGGGAATGAACACTGAAGCTTTCTTT.